A single T cell receptor (beta chain) is shown here with its context. This entry comes from a study of blood T cell repertoires in COVID-19. Sequenced by immunoSEQ multiplex PCR; TCRdb stores in-frame clones only, minus some. The sample has about 61,000 clones, almost 90% seen once; the top ten hold less than 20%. In germline, CDR1 is KGHSH, CDR2 LQKENI. The CDR3 length is 15 residues. J gave up 4 bases and V 3 bases, and 1 base lay outside the gene matches. The rearrangement uses TRBV18 and TRBJ1-3, with 12 bases lining up with TRBD1. Sequencing was carried out using peripheral blood. This clonotype was obtained from a woman older than 75 with active COVID-19. CDR3 region: CASSPGTGGGNTIYF. CDR3 coding DNA: TGTGCCAGCTCACCCGGGACAGGGGGCGGAAACACCATATATTTT.